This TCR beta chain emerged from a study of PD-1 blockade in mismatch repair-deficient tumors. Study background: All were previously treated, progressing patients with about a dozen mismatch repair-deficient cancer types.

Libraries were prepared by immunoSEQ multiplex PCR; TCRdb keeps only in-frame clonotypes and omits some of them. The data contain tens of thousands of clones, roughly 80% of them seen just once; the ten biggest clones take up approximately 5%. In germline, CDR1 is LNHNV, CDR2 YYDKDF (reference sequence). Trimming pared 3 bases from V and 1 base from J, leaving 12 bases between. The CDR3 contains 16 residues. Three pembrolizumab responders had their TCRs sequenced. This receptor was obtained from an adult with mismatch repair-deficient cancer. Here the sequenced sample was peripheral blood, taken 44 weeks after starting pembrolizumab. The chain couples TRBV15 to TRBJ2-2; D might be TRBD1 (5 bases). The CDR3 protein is CATSRSRTQNTGELFF. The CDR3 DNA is TGTGCCACCAGCAGGAGCCGGACACAGAACACCGGGGAGCTGTTTTTT.